This entry lists 2 T cell receptor beta chains sequenced from one sample in a study of control samples from healthy donors and cancer patients. Clones were sequenced by immunoSEQ multiplex PCR, and TCRdb holds only the in-frame ones, with some missing. In the table there are 150,000 or so clones, roughly 88% of which are singletons. Sequenced: blood. These receptors were collected from a woman in her thirties in good health.

The chain is built from TRBV6-4 and TRBJ2-3; D may match TRBD1 or TRBD2 (5 bases each). Germline V lookup: CDR1 MRHNA, CDR2 SNTAGT. CDR3 size: 15 residues. V lost 5 bases to trimming and J lost 2 bases, with 14 bases between them. CDR3 nucleotide sequence: TGTGCCAGCAGTATGGGGGACCCTACCACAGATACGCAGTATTTT. As protein: CASSMGDPTTDTQYF.

The chain joins TRBV27 to TRBJ2-1, with D hard to call. Germline CDR1 and CDR2: MNHEY and SMNVEV (reference sequence). There are 14 residues in the CDR3. Trimming took 7 bases from V and 3 from J, leaving 13 bases between them. The CDR3, as DNA: TGTGCCAGCACCCCGGGTCAAGACTACAATGAGCAGTTCTTC. Amino acids: CASTPGQDYNEQFF.